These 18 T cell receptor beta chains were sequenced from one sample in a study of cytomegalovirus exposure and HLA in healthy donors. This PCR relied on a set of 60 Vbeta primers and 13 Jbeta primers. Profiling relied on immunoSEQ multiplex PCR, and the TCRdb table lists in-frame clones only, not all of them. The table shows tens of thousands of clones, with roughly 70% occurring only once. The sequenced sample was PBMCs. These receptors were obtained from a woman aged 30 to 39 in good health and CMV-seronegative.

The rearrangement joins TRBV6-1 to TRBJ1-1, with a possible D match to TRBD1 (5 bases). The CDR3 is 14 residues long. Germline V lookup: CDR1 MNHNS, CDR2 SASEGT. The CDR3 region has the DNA TGTGTCCCCTTGGGGCTACTGATATACACTGAAGCTTTCTTT. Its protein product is CVPLGLLIYTEAFF.

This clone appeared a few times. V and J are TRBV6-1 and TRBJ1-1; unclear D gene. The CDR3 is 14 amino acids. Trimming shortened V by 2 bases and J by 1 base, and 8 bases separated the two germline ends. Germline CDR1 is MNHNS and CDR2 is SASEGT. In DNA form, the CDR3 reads TGTGCCAGCAGTGAATCGGCGGGGAACACTGAAGCTTTCTTT. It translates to CASSESAGNTEAFF.

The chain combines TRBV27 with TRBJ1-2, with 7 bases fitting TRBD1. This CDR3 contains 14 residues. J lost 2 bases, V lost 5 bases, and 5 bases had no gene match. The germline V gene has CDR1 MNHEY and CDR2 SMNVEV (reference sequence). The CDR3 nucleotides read TGTGCCAGCAGTCCGGGACAGTTAAACTATGGCTACACCTTC. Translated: CASSPGQLNYGYTF.

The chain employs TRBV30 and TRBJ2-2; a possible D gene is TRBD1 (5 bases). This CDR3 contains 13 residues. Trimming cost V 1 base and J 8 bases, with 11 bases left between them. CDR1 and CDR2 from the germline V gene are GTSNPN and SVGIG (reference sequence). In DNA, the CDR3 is TGTGCCTGGAGTGAGGGGAACGGTGGGGAGCTGTTTTTT. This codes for CAWSEGNGGELFF.

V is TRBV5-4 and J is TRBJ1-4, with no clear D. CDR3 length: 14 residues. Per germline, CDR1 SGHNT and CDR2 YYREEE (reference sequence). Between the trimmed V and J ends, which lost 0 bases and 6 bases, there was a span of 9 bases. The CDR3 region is CASSLGSGDEKLFF. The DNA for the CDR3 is TGTGCCAGCAGCTTGGGGTCGGGAGATGAAAAACTGTTTTTT.

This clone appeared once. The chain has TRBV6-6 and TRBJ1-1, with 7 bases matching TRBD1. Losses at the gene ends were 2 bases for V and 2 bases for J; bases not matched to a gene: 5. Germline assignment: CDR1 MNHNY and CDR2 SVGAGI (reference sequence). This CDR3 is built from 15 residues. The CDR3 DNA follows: TGTGCCAGCAGTTACCCGGCAGGGGGTAACACTGAAGCTTTCTTT. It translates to CASSYPAGGNTEAFF.

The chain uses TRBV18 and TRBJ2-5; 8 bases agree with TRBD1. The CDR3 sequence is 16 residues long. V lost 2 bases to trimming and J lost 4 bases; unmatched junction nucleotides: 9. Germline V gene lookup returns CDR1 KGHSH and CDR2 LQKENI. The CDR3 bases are TGTGCCAGCTCACCAGACAGGGGCAACCCTACAGAGACCCAGTACTTC. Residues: CASSPDRGNPTETQYF.

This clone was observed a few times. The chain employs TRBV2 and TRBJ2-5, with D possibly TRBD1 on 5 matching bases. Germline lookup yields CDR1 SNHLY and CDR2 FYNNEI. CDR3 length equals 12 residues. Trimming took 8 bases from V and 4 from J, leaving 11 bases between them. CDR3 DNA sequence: TGTGCCAGCGCAGGGTTTAGAGAGACCCAGTACTTC. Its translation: CASAGFRETQYF. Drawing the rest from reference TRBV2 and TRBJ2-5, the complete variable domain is EPEVTQTPSHQVTQMGQEVILRCVPISNHLYFYWYRQILGQKVEFLVSFYNNEISEKSEIFDDQFSVERPDGSNFTLKIRSTKLEDSAMYFCASAGFRETQYFGPGTRLLVL.

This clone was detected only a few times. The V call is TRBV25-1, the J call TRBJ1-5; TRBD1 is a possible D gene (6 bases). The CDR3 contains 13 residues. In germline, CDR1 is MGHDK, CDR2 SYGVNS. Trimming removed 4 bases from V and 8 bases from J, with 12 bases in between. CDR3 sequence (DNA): TGTGCCAGCAGTGCCCGTCCAGGGGAGCCCCAGCATTTT. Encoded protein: CASSARPGEPQHF.

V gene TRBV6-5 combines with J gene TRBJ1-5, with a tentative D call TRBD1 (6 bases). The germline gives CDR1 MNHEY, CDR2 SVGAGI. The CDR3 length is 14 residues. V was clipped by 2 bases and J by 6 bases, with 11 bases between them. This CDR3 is CASSYDTGSQPQHF. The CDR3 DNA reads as TGTGCCAGCAGTTACGATACAGGGAGTCAGCCCCAGCATTTT.

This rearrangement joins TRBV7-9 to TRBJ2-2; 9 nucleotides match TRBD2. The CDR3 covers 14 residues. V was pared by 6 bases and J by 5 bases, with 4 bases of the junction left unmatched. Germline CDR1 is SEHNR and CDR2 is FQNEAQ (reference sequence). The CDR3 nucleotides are TGTGCCAGCAGTTCCGCGGGGGGGACCGGGGAGCTGTTTTTT. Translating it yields CASSSAGGTGELFF.

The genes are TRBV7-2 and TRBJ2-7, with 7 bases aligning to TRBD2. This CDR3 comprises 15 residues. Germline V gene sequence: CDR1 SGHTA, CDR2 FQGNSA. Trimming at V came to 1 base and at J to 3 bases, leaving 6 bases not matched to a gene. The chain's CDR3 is CASSLEAGFYYEQYF. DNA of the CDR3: TGTGCCAGCAGCTTAGAAGCGGGGTTCTACTACGAGCAGTACTTC.

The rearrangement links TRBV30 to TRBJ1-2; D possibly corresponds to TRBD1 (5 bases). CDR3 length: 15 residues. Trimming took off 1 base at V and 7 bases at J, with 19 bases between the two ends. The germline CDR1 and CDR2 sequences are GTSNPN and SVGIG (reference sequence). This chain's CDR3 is CAWSAGGTTGGGYTF. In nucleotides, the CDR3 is TGTGCCTGGAGTGCCGGAGGGACCACTGGAGGTGGCTACACCTTC.

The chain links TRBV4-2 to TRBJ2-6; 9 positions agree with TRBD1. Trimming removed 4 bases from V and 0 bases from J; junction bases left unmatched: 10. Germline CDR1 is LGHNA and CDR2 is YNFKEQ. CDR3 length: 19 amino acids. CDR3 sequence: CASSPGQGRTFSGANVLTF. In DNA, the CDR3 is TGTGCCAGCAGCCCTGGACAGGGGAGGACTTTCTCTGGGGCCAACGTCCTGACTTTC.

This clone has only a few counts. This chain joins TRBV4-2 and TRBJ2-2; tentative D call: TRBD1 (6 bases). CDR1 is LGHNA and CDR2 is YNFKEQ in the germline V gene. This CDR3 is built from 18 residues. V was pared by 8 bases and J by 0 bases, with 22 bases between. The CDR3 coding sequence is TGTGCCAGCTTCACTTCGCGGTGGGACACATCGAACACCGGGGAGCTGTTTTTT. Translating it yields CASFTSRWDTSNTGELFF.

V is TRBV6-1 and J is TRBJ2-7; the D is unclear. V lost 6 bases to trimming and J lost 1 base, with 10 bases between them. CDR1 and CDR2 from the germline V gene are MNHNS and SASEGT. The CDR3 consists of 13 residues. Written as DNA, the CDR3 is TGTGCCAGCAGCCCAGGTGTATCCTACGAGCAGTACTTC. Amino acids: CASSPGVSYEQYF.

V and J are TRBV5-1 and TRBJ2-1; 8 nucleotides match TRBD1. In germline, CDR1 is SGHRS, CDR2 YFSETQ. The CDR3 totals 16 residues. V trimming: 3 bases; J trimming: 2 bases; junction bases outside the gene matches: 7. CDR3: CASSWTTGVPYNEQFF. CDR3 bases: TGCGCCAGCAGCTGGACGACAGGGGTCCCCTACAATGAGCAGTTCTTC.

The CDR3 nucleotides read TGCAGCGTTGATAACTACAGCTACACCTTC. Its protein product is CSVDNYSYTF. The J gene is TRBJ1-2, the V gene TRBV29-1, with no clear D. This CDR3 has 10 amino acids. Germline V gene data show CDR1 as SQVTM and CDR2 as ANQGSEA. V was pared by 3 bases and J by 9 bases, with 8 bases between. Looking up the rest from reference TRBV29-1 and TRBJ1-2 gives the full variable domain: SAVISQKPSRDICQRGTSLTIQCQVDSQVTMMFWYRQQPGQSLTLIATANQGSEATYESGFVIDKFPISRPNLTFSTLTVSNMSPEDSSIYLCSVDNYSYTFGSGTRLTVV.